The entry below gives a single T cell receptor (beta chain) sequence along with its context. V gave up 7 bases and J gave up 2 bases, with 11 bases separating them. Per the germline V gene, CDR1 is MNHEY and CDR2 is SVGAGI. This CDR3 comprises 13 residues. These data are taken from a study of blood T cell repertoires in COVID-19. Looking at the study overall: Samples came from the United States, Italy and Spain, spanning acute and convalescent COVID-19. From T cells, B-cell-depleted T cells, or PBMCs came the material, which was cDNA or gDNA.

All enrollees were roughly 18 to 90 years old and from fewer than 25 US areas. Original handling: Estimates of nucleated cell counts were drawn from the amplification of reference gene primers. TCRdb keeps only in-frame clones here, not all; method: immunoSEQ multiplex PCR. That table supplies the V and J calls and clone size; D and trimming were determined from the DNA. The data contain a few hundred thousand clones, just over 85% of them singletons. The origin of this receptor is a young woman who had recovered from COVID-19. The rearrangement links TRBV6-5 to TRBJ1-2; tentative D call: TRBD1 (6 bases). Sequenced sample: PBMCs or T cells enriched from blood (not recorded which). CDR3 sequence (DNA): TGTGCCAGCACTTCAACAGGGAACTATGGCTACACCTTC. Amino acids: CASTSTGNYGYTF.